Listed below are T cell receptor beta chains from one sample, sequenced in a study of shared clonotypes between healthy human individuals. Sequencing used immunoSEQ multiplex PCR; TCRdb keeps in-frame clones, though not all of them. The data hold fewer than 800,000 clones, with about 90% observed a single time. What was sequenced was naive CD8+ T cells sorted from blood. These TCRs come from a man aged 30 to 45 in good health. Each CDR3 is given with its conserved first and last residue. Fields, in order: clone size, V gene, J gene, D gene, CDR3 DNA, CDR3 protein. The D gene is left open where the match is weak. Some rows have no size entry. The others give once, few or many, or a class for an expanded clone.

size: once; V: TRBV28; J: TRBJ2-1; D: TRBD2; DNA: TGTGCCACCGTACCCGCTAGCGGTAGCTCCTACAATGAGCAGTTCTTC; CDR3: CATVPASGSSYNEQFF
size: once; V: TRBV5-4; J: TRBJ2-7; D: TRBD2; DNA: TGTGCCAGCAGCGAATGGGGACTAGCGGGAGAAGGGTACGAGCAGTACTTC; CDR3: CASSEWGLAGEGYEQYF
size: once; V: TRBV7-2; J: TRBJ2-1; D: TRBD2; DNA: TGTGCCAGCAGCTTCCGGACTAGCGGGGAGAGTTGGTCCTACAATGAGCAGTTCTTC; CDR3: CASSFRTSGESWSYNEQFF
size: .; V: TRBV9; J: TRBJ2-1; D: .; DNA: TGTGCCAGCAGCCTCAATGCGATCGATGAGCAGTTCTTC; CDR3: CASSLNAIDEQFF
size: .; V: TRBV4-1; J: TRBJ2-2; D: TRBD2; DNA: TGCGCCAGCAGCCAGCGACTAGCGTCCGGGGAGCTGTTTTTT; CDR3: CASSQRLASGELFF
size: .; V: TRBV4-1; J: TRBJ2-3; D: TRBD2; DNA: TGCGCCAGCAGCCAAGAAGGCGGGAGGACAGATACGCAGTATTTT; CDR3: CASSQEGGRTDTQYF
size: .; V: TRBV7-8; J: TRBJ2-3; D: .; DNA: TGTGCCAGCACCGGTGCTCTGTCGAGGACAGATACGCAGTATTTT; CDR3: CASTGALSRTDTQYF
size: .; V: TRBV27; J: TRBJ2-7; D: TRBD2; DNA: TGTGCCAGCAGTTTATCTAGCGGGATGAGCGAGCAGTACTTC; CDR3: CASSLSSGMSEQYF
size: .; V: TRBV11-2; J: TRBJ2-7; D: TRBD2; DNA: TGTGCCAGCAGCTCCGGGAGGCACCCCTACGAGCAGTACTTC; CDR3: CASSSGRHPYEQYF
size: once; V: TRBV27; J: TRBJ2-7; D: .; DNA: TGTGCCAGCAGTTTAACTAGTGCGTACGAGCAGTACTTC; CDR3: CASSLTSAYEQYF
size: .; V: TRBV27; J: TRBJ2-3; D: .; DNA: TGTGCCGGCAGTCGCGGGCCAGTAGATACGCAGTATTTT; CDR3: CAGSRGPVDTQYF
size: .; V: TRBV9; J: TRBJ2-5; D: .; DNA: TGTACCAGCAGCGTAGATTCTACTCTGGGAGAGACCCAGTACTTC; CDR3: CTSSVDSTLGETQYF
size: .; V: TRBV2; J: TRBJ2-1; D: TRBD2; DNA: TGTGCCAGCAGTGAGGGGCTAGCGGGAGATGATGAGCAGTTCTTC; CDR3: CASSEGLAGDDEQFF
size: .; V: TRBV10-1; J: TRBJ2-1; D: TRBD1; DNA: TGCGCCAGCAGTGAGTCGAGGGGGCCAGAATCCTACAATGAGCAGTTCTTC; CDR3: CASSESRGPESYNEQFF
size: .; V: TRBV6-5; J: TRBJ2-7; D: .; DNA: TGTGCCAGCAGTTACGGGCAGGACGAGCAGTACTTC; CDR3: CASSYGQDEQYF
size: .; V: TRBV4-2; J: TRBJ2-5; D: TRBD2; DNA: TGTGCCAGCAGCCAAGTTCGGGGTTTAGCGGGAGTTTTTGGAGAGACCCAGTACTTC; CDR3: CASSQVRGLAGVFGETQYF
size: .; V: TRBV18; J: TRBJ1-5; D: TRBD1; DNA: TGTGCCAGCTCTTTTGGGACAGGGGACAGCAATCAGCCCCAGCATTTT; CDR3: CASSFGTGDSNQPQHF
size: few; V: TRBV2; J: TRBJ2-2; D: .; DNA: TGTGCCAGCAGTGAGGCAGGGTACACCGGGGAGCTGTTTTTT; CDR3: CASSEAGYTGELFF
size: .; V: TRBV27; J: TRBJ2-7; D: .; DNA: TGTGCCAGCAGTTTATCATTCGGGGCTTTGGGCTACGAGCAGTACTTC; CDR3: CASSLSFGALGYEQYF
size: .; V: TRBV13; J: TRBJ1-2; D: TRBD1; DNA: TGTGCCAGCAGCCCCCAAACTTCCGGGACAGGGGTATATGGCTACACCTTC; CDR3: CASSPQTSGTGVYGYTF
size: .; V: TRBV27; J: TRBJ2-5; D: .; DNA: TGTGCCAGCAGTTGGAGGGGGCAAGAGACCCAGTACTTC; CDR3: CASSWRGQETQYF
size: .; V: TRBV6-4; J: TRBJ2-7; D: .; DNA: TGTGCCAGCAGTGAGAGATGGGATTCCCACGAGCAGTACTTC; CDR3: CASSERWDSHEQYF
size: .; V: TRBV5-6; J: TRBJ2-1; D: TRBD2; DNA: TGTGCCAGCAGCTTGGTATCTAGCGGGGAAAGCTCCTACAATGAGCAGTTCTTC; CDR3: CASSLVSSGESSYNEQFF
size: .; V: TRBV6-6; J: TRBJ2-1; D: .; DNA: TGTGCCAGCAGTTGGACGTCTCACAATGAGCAGTTCTTC; CDR3: CASSWTSHNEQFF
size: .; V: TRBV7-3; J: TRBJ2-7; D: .; DNA: TGTGCCAGCAGCTTAAGAGACAGCGGTCCCTACGAGCAGTACTTC; CDR3: CASSLRDSGPYEQYF
size: once; V: TRBV30; J: TRBJ2-3; D: .; DNA: TGTGCCTGGGTATCGGACTGGACTTACACAGATACGCAGTATTTT; CDR3: CAWVSDWTYTDTQYF
size: .; V: TRBV15; J: TRBJ2-2; D: .; DNA: TGTGCCACCAGCAGGACTATAGGCACCGGGGAGCTGTTTTTT; CDR3: CATSRTIGTGELFF
size: .; V: TRBV28; J: TRBJ2-1; D: TRBD1; DNA: TGTGCCAGCAGAGCGGGCAGGGGGCGATATGAGCAGTTCTTC; CDR3: CASRAGRGRYEQFF
size: .; V: TRBV7-9; J: TRBJ2-3; D: .; DNA: TGTGCCAGCAGCTGGGAACCGAAAGATACGCAGTATTTT; CDR3: CASSWEPKDTQYF